These 10 T cell receptor beta chains were sequenced from one sample in a study of monozygotic twins with cystic fibrosis. The assay was immunoSEQ multiplex PCR, and TCRdb's table has in-frame clones only and misses some. This repertoire shows about 36,000 clones, approximately 80% found once; its top ten account for 1.5% to 2%. The sequenced material came from blood. The origin of the receptors is a girl aged 2 to 9 with cystic fibrosis.

V gene TRBV5-1 combines with J gene TRBJ2-5; TRBD2 aligns across 8 bases. Looked up from germline, CDR1 is SGHRS and CDR2 is YFSETQ. After removal of 4 bases from V and 2 bases from J, the junction contained 10 bases not matched to a gene. The CDR3 covers 16 residues. The DNA for the CDR3 is TGCGCCAGCAGCCCCGGACTAGCCAGCCAGCAAGAGACCCAGTACTTC. Its protein product is CASSPGLASQQETQYF. The variable domain in full, with the rest retrieved from reference TRBV5-1 and TRBJ2-5, is KAGVTQTPRYLIKTRGQQVTLSCSPISGHRSVSWYQQTPGQGLQFLFEYFSETQRNKGNFPGRFSGRQFSNSRSEMNVSTLELGDSALYLCASSPGLASQQETQYFGPGTRLLVL.

The V and J genes are TRBV4-1 and TRBJ2-5; D is possibly TRBD1 or TRBD2 (5 bases each). Germline V gives CDR1 MGHRA, CDR2 YSYEKL. Trimming shortened V by 1 base and J by 5 bases, and 14 bases separated the two germline ends. The CDR3 runs 15 residues. The CDR3 reads CASSQAAGARETQYF. CDR3 coding DNA: TGCGCCAGCAGCCAAGCCGCCGGGGCTAGGGAGACCCAGTACTTC.

In its sample, this clone was seen once. The chain joins TRBV30 to TRBJ1-2, with D possibly TRBD1 on 5 matching bases. The germline V gene encodes CDR1 GTSNPN and CDR2 SVGIG (reference sequence). V dropped 8 bases and J dropped 6 bases, with 10 bases sitting between them. CDR3 length equals 10 residues. CDR3 nucleotides: TGTGCCGTAAAAGGGGATGGCTACACCTTC. Translated, it gives CAVKGDGYTF.

The chain has TRBV10-3 and TRBJ2-3; D remains ambiguous. The V and J ends lost 4 bases and 3 bases respectively, with 8 bases between them. Per germline, CDR1 ENHRY and CDR2 SYGVKD. This CDR3 spans 13 amino acids. The chain's CDR3 is CAISGGRTDTQYF. DNA of the CDR3: TGTGCCATCAGTGGTGGCAGAACAGATACGCAGTATTTT.

This chain links TRBV18 with TRBJ2-1, with 10 bases fitting TRBD2. CDR1 is KGHSH, CDR2 LQKENI, per germline. This CDR3 has 15 amino acids. V shed 3 bases and J 13 bases; nucleotides not matched to a gene: 12. In DNA form, the CDR3 reads TGTGCCAGCTCACCCCGGACCACTAGCGGGGAGACCCAGTTCTTC. Protein: CASSPRTTSGETQFF.

The genes are TRBV7-2 and TRBJ2-7, with 8 bases that match TRBD2. This CDR3 has 15 residues. The trim removed 0 bases at V and 3 bases at J, leaving 4 bases unmatched. Looked up from germline, CDR1 is SGHTA and CDR2 is FQGNSA. The DNA of the CDR3 is TGTGCCAGCAGCTTAGCCGGGACTAGTGACTACGAGCAGTACTTC. It encodes CASSLAGTSDYEQYF.

This chain connects TRBV29-1 to TRBJ2-5, with TRBD1 identical over 7 bases. V lost 7 bases to trimming and J lost 4 bases; unmatched junction nucleotides: 6. Germline-derived CDR1 and CDR2 are SQVTM and ANQGSEA. The CDR3 spans 12 residues. CDR3 bases: TGCAGCGCCCGACAGGGACCAGAGACCCAGTACTTC. Translating it yields CSARQGPETQYF.

This clone was counted once. The rearrangement joins TRBV7-9 to TRBJ1-1, with a tentative D call TRBD1 (5 bases). Germline V lookup: CDR1 SEHNR, CDR2 FQNEAQ (reference sequence). The V end lost 11 bases, the J end lost 7 bases, and 17 bases lay between the germline ends. CDR3 length: 12 residues. Written as DNA, the CDR3 is TGTGCCTCCACAAGGGGACCGTATGAAGCTTTCTTT. Amino acid sequence: CASTRGPYEAFF. The full variable domain, completed using reference TRBV7-9 and TRBJ1-1, is DTGVSQNPRHKITKRGQNVTFRCDPISEHNRLYWYRQTLGQGPEFLTYFQNEAQLEKSRLLSDRFSAERPKGSFSTLEIQRTEQGDSAMYLCASTRGPYEAFFGQGTRLTVV.

The chain joins TRBV5-6 to TRBJ1-2, with a tentative D call TRBD1 (6 bases). The CDR3 loop spans 12 amino acids. Trimming left V 1 base short and J 5 bases short, with 6 bases between. The germline V gene encodes CDR1 SGHDT and CDR2 YYEEEE. CDR3 in amino acids: CASSLTGYGYTF. The CDR3 nucleotides are TGTGCCAGCAGCTTGACAGGGTATGGCTACACCTTC.

The chain links TRBV5-4 to TRBJ2-3, with D tentatively TRBD1 (6 bases). Germline V lookup: CDR1 SGHNT, CDR2 YYREEE (reference sequence). V lost 5 bases, J lost 0 bases, and 16 bases lay in between. This CDR3 has 16 amino acids. The CDR3 is CASSKDGQRSTDTQYF. As DNA, the CDR3 is TGTGCCAGCAGTAAGGACGGACAGAGGAGCACAGATACGCAGTATTTT.